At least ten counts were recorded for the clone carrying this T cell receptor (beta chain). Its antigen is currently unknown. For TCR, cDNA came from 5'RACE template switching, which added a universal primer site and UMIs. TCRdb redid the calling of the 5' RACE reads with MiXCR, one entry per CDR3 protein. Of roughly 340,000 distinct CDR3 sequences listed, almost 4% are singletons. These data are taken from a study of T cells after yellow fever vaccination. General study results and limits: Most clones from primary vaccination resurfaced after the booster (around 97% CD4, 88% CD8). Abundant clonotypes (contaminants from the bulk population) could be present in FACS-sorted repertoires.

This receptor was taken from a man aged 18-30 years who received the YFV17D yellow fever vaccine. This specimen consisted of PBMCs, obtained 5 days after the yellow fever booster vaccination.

The CDR3 sequence is CASSWTGGGYTF. The CDR3 DNA reads TGTGCCAGCAGTTGGACAGGGGGTGGCTACACCTTC. This sequence joins TRBV7-2 and TRBJ1-2; 10 bases fit TRBD1. The CDR3 loop spans 12 amino acids. Germline-derived CDR1 and CDR2 are SGHTA and FQGNSA. V was clipped by 6 bases and J by 7 bases; unmatched bases: 2.